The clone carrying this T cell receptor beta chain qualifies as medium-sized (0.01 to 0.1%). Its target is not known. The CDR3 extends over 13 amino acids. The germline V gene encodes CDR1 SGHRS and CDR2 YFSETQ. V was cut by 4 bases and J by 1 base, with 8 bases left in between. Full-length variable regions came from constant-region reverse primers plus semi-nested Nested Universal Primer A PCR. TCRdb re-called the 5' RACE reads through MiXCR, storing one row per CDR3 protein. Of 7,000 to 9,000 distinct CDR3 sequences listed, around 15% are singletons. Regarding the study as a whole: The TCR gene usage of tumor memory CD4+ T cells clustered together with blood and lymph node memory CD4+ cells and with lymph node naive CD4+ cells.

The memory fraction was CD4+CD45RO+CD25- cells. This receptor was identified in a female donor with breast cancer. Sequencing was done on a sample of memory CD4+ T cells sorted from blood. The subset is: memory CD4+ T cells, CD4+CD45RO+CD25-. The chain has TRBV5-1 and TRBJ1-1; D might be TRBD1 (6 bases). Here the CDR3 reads CASSPTGNTEAFF. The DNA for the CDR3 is TGCGCCAGCAGCCCGACAGGGAACACTGAAGCTTTCTTT. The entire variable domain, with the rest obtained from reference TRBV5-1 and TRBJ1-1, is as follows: KAGVTQTPRYLIKTRGQQVTLSCSPISGHRSVSWYQQTPGQGLQFLFEYFSETQRNKGNFPGRFSGRQFSNSRSEMNVSTLELGDSALYLCASSPTGNTEAFFGQGTRLTVV.